The T cell receptor (beta chain) described here comes from a study of beta chain features in type 1 diabetes. Study information: In age, gender and cell yields, patients were similar to healthy donors. There were 90 million to 110 million sorted cells examined across all samples.

Trimming took off 1 base at V and 2 bases at J, with 2 bases between the two ends. The V gene's germline CDR1 is DFQATT and CDR2 SNEGSKA (reference sequence). This CDR3 spans 11 amino acids. Study conclusions and caveats: Researchers report that Type 1 diabetes patients had moderately but significantly shorter TCRB CDR3s across all four CD4+ subsets. Resolution of whether HLA type affects TCRB rearrangement was not achieved here. When VDJ junctions were examined, type 1 diabetes patients showed fewer insertions and more deletions.

This clone was observed a few times. Its antigen is still unknown. The same CDR3 arises from other DNA sequences in this sample as well. TCRB transcripts that were expressed got sequenced, as all of the isolated RNA had been reverse transcribed. Using immunoSEQ multiplex PCR, the repertoire was profiled, and TCRdb retains in-frame clones only, with some absent. The repertoire includes a few hundred thousand clones, 9.6% of them detected once, and approximately 0.6% sits in the top ten. The sequence was obtained from a man aged 25 to 40 with type 1 diabetes. The rearrangement links TRBV20-1 to TRBJ2-5; D unclear. Sequenced material: central memory CD4+ T cells from blood. CDR3 region: CSARVQETQYF. In DNA, the CDR3 is TGCAGTGCTAGAGTGCAAGAGACCCAGTACTTC.